These 6 T cell receptor beta chains were sequenced from one sample in a study of blood T cell repertoires in COVID-19. Sequencing was performed with immunoSEQ multiplex PCR; in TCRdb, only in-frame clones are kept and a portion is missing. The sample shows roughly 240,000 clones, around 88% of them seen only once. The sequencing sample was made of peripheral blood. The source is a woman aged 80 or over with COVID-19, enrolled during active disease.

The chain recombines TRBV5-1 with TRBJ1-2; TRBD1 aligns across 7 bases. Per germline, CDR1 SGHRS and CDR2 YFSETQ. The CDR3 has 14 residues. With 4 bases clipped from V and 5 bases from J, the junction kept 8 bases outside the gene matches. The CDR3 coding sequence is TGCGCCAGCAGCCCATCGGGACAGCAATATGGCTACACCTTC. It is translated as CASSPSGQQYGYTF.

The chain recombines TRBV29-1 with TRBJ1-2, with TRBD1 matching over 7 bases. J was trimmed by 8 bases and V by 7 bases; bases with no gene match: 19. The CDR3 consists of 15 residues. Germline-derived CDR1 and CDR2 are SQVTM and ANQGSEA. The chain's CDR3 is CSASGVQGGLGGYTF. The DNA for the CDR3 is TGCAGCGCCTCGGGCGTCCAGGGGGGTCTGGGCGGCTACACCTTC.

The gene calls are TRBV14 and TRBJ1-2; weak D call: TRBD1 (6 bases). The V end lost 0 bases, the J end lost 4 bases, and 9 bases lay between the germline ends. The CDR3 is 14 amino acids. Germline V CDR1 and CDR2: SGHDN, FVKESK. Written as DNA, the CDR3 is TGTGCCAGCAGCCAAGAAGCAGGGGTCTATGGCTACACCTTC. Residues: CASSQEAGVYGYTF.

The CDR3 nucleotides are TGTGCCAGCAGACGCGGGACAGGGGAAGGGAACACTGAAGCTTTCTTT. Translating gives CASRRGTGEGNTEAFF. The gene calls are TRBV5-8 and TRBJ1-1; 10 nucleotides agree with TRBD1. V was clipped by 5 bases and J by 1 base; unmatched bases: 8. CDR1 and CDR2 (germline): SGHTS, YDEGEE. The CDR3 spans 16 residues.

This chain links TRBV6-2 or TRBV6-3 with TRBJ2-6; D unresolved. Germline V CDR1 and CDR2: MNHEY, SVGEGT. This CDR3 region has 21 residues. The V end was cut by 2 bases, the J end by 0 bases, with 23 bases between. The CDR3 is CASSYVRRRSPPRSGANVLTF. The CDR3 DNA is TGTGCCAGCAGTTACGTTAGGAGACGGTCGCCCCCACGCTCTGGGGCCAACGTCCTGACTTTC.

The CDR3 loop reads CASSATWYINRGGTDTQYF. CDR3 nucleotides: TGTGCCAGCAGCGCCACATGGTATATAAACAGGGGGGGCACAGATACGCAGTATTTT. The chain combines TRBV13 with TRBJ2-3, with TRBD1 matching over 8 bases. J was trimmed by 1 base and V by 5 bases; bases with no gene match: 17. Germline lookup yields CDR1 PRHDT and CDR2 FYEKMQ (reference sequence). The CDR3 has 19 amino acids.